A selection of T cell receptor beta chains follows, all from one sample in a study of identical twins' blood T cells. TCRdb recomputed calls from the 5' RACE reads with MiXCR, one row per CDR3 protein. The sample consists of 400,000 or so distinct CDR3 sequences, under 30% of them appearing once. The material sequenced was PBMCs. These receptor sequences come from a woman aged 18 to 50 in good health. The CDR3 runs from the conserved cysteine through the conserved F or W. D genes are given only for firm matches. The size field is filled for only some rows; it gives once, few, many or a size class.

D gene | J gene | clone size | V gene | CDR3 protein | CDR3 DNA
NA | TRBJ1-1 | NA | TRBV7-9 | CASSLASVGRAEAFF | TGTGCCAGCAGCTTAGCGTCAGTCGGCCGCGCTGAAGCTTTCTTT
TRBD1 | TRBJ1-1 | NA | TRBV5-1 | CASSSGQGINTEAFF | TGCGCCAGCAGCTCCGGACAGGGGATAAACACTGAAGCTTTCTTT
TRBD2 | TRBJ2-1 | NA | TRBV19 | CASSRTSGASYNEQFF | TGTGCCAGTAGCAGGACTAGCGGAGCCTCCTACAATGAGCAGTTCTTC
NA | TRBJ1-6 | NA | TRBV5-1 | CASSFAASYNSPLHF | TGCGCCAGCAGCTTTGCGGCGTCCTATAATTCACCCCTCCACTTT
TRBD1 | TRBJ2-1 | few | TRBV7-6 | CASSLVAPGGSYNEQFF | TGTGCCAGCAGCTTAGTAGCACCAGGGGGCTCCTACAATGAGCAGTTCTTC
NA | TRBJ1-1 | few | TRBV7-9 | CASRSGRSNTEAFF | TGTGCCAGCAGATCGGGACGATCGAACACTGAAGCTTTCTTT
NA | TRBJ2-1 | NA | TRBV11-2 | CASSLVLGTNEQFF | TGTGCCAGCAGCTTAGTGCTAGGAACCAATGAGCAGTTCTTC
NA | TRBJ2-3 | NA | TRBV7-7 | CASSTTRTDTQYF | TGTGCTAGCAGCACGACTCGTACAGATACGCAGTATTTT
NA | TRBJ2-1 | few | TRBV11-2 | CASSLEEDNEQFF | TGTGCCAGCAGCTTAGAAGAGGACAATGAGCAGTTCTTC
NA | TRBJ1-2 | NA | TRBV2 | CASSDFGSTYGYTF | TGTGCCAGCAGTGACTTCGGCAGCACCTATGGCTACACCTTC
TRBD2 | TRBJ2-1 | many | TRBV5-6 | CASSLGLALNEQFF | TGTGCCAGCAGCTTGGGACTAGCGTTAAATGAGCAGTTCTTC
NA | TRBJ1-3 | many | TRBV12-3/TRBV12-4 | CASTIQGTGNTIYF | TGTGCCAGCACCATACAGGGAACTGGAAACACCATATATTTT
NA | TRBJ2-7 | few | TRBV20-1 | CSASRVDEQYF | TGCAGTGCTAGTCGAGTGGACGAGCAGTACTTC
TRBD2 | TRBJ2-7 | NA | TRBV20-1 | CSAKKGLAGYEQYF | TGCAGTGCTAAAAAAGGACTAGCGGGGTACGAGCAGTACTTC
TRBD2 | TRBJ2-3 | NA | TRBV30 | CAWSVRGQGRAGTQYF | TGTGCCTGGAGTGTACGAGGCCAAGGGAGGGCGGGTACGCAGTATTTT